The T cell receptor (beta chain) described here comes from a study of cytomegalovirus exposure and HLA in healthy donors. Turning to the study itself: Earlier, 200 million or so T cells were analyzed, and fewer than 120 million unique TCR beta sequences were found among them.

When sampled, the donors appeared nominally healthy, though they likely had unrecorded immune exposures. Germline CDR1 reads SGHAT; CDR2 reads FQNNGV. The CDR3 runs to 13 residues. V was clipped by 5 bases and J by 9 bases; unmatched bases: 6. Remarks on this clone: Its antigen is unidentified.

With 60 Vbeta and 13 Jbeta primers, the PCR was carried out. The method was immunoSEQ multiplex PCR; TCRdb's version includes in-frame clones alone and lacks a portion of them. The table shows some 170,000 clones, with about 79% occurring only once. Study-wide points: According to reports, the classifier identified cytomegalovirus status with high specificity and sensitivity.

V usage is TRBV11-2 and J usage is TRBJ2-4; TRBD1 matches at 8 bases. The receptor was derived from a man aged 40-55 years in good health and CMV-seropositive. Sequenced input: PBMCs. The CDR3 region has the DNA TGTGCCAGCAGCCCCCGGACAGGGAGCATTCAGTACTTC. This gives the protein CASSPRTGSIQYF. Based on the CDR3 plus reference TRBV11-2 and TRBJ2-4, the full variable domain is EAGVAQSPRYKIIEKRQSVAFWCNPISGHATLYWYQQILGQGPKLLIQFQNNGVVDDSQLPKDRFSAERLKGVDSTLKIQPAKLEDSAVYLCASSPRTGSIQYFGAGTRLSVL.